A single sample gave rise to the 30 T cell receptor beta chains below, sequenced in a study of blood T cell repertoires in COVID-19. The method was immunoSEQ multiplex PCR; TCRdb's version includes in-frame clones alone and lacks a portion of them. The sample lists about 73,000 clones, 82% occurring once. The sequenced material came from peripheral blood. These receptors all stem from a woman aged 55-75 years with acute or convalescent COVID-19.

V and J are TRBV4-1 and TRBJ1-1; 8 bases are a match to TRBD1. The CDR3 contains 13 residues. The germline V gene encodes CDR1 MGHRA and CDR2 YSYEKL. V lost 5 bases to trimming and J lost 3 bases; unmatched junction nucleotides: 2. This CDR3 is CASSSDRDTEAFF. CDR3 DNA sequence: TGCGCCAGCAGCTCGGACAGGGACACTGAAGCTTTCTTT.

The chain carries TRBV3-1 (or the pseudogene TRBV3-2) and TRBJ1-1; D ambiguous. Trimming shortened V by 0 bases and J by 4 bases, and 9 bases separated the two germline ends. This CDR3 spans 14 amino acids. Germline-derived CDR1 and CDR2 are LGHDT and YNNKEL (reference sequence). CDR3 region: CASSQDHITTEAFF. CDR3 nucleotides: TGTGCCAGCAGCCAAGATCACATTACCACTGAAGCTTTCTTT.

This chain joins TRBV6-5 and TRBJ1-2, with D possibly TRBD1 on 5 matching bases. The germline V and J ends were trimmed by 10 bases and 3 bases, with 21 bases remaining between them. The CDR3 sequence is 15 residues long. Germline CDR1 and CDR2: MNHEY and SVGAGI. The CDR3 DNA reads as TGTGCCACCGCCTTGGGCGGGGGGGGTGACTATGGCTACACCTTC. This translates into CATALGGGGDYGYTF.

CDR3 loop: CASSITRGLAGNEQFF. CDR3 nucleotides: TGTGCCAGTAGTATTACCCGAGGACTAGCGGGCAATGAGCAGTTCTTC. This rearrangement joins TRBV19 to TRBJ2-1; TRBD2 matches at 11 bases. The CDR3 is 16 residues long. The germline V gene has CDR1 LNHDA and CDR2 SQIVND (reference sequence). The V segment lost 3 bases and the J segment 6 bases; nucleotides outside the gene matches: 7.

The chain joins TRBV6-1 to TRBJ2-7; D is uncertain. V was clipped by 0 bases and J by 1 base, with 13 bases between them. CDR3 length: 16 residues. Germline CDR1 and CDR2: MNHNS and SASEGT. CDR3 in amino acids: CASSEAASIISYEQYF. Written as DNA, the CDR3 is TGTGCCAGCAGTGAAGCGGCTTCGATTATTTCCTACGAGCAGTACTTC.

This clone came up once. The V call is TRBV5-6, the J call TRBJ2-5, with 10 nucleotides matching TRBD2. Germline CDR1 is SGHDT and CDR2 is YYEEEE. The CDR3 extends over 18 amino acids. With 1 base clipped from V and 1 base from J, the junction kept 10 bases outside the gene matches. The CDR3 nucleotides are TGTGCCAGCAGCTTGCGGCTAGCGGGGGTCTCCCCCCAAGAGACCCAGTACTTC. This gives the protein CASSLRLAGVSPQETQYF.

This clone was recorded a few times. The rearrangement links TRBV5-1 to TRBJ2-7; a possible D gene is TRBD2 (6 bases). The CDR3 extends over 16 amino acids. From germline, CDR1 is SGHRS and CDR2 YFSETQ. Trimming removed 4 bases from V and 0 bases from J, with 17 bases in between. The CDR3 nucleotides read TGCGCCAGCAGCCCGATGGCAGCGGGCAGCTCCTACGAGCAGTACTTC. It is translated as CASSPMAAGSSYEQYF. Together with reference TRBV5-1 and TRBJ2-7, the CDR3 gives the full variable domain: KAGVTQTPRYLIKTRGQQVTLSCSPISGHRSVSWYQQTPGQGLQFLFEYFSETQRNKGNFPGRFSGRQFSNSRSEMNVSTLELGDSALYLCASSPMAAGSSYEQYFGPGTRLTVT.

The chain combines TRBV28 with TRBJ2-2, with 9 bases matching TRBD1. The CDR3 has 15 amino acids. CDR1 is MDHEN, CDR2 SYDVKM, per germline. Trimming at V came to 3 bases and at J to 6 bases, leaving 5 bases not matched to a gene. In DNA, the CDR3 is TGTGCCAGCAGTTTCGGGGGGACAGGGTCCGGGGAGCTGTTTTTT. Translating it yields CASSFGGTGSGELFF.

The rearrangement links TRBV2 to TRBJ1-5, with TRBD1 matching over 11 bases. V gave up 4 bases and J gave up 4 bases; unmatched junction bases: 6. Germline V CDR1 and CDR2: SNHLY, FYNNEI. This CDR3 is 16 amino acids long. The CDR3 DNA is TGTGCCAGCAGTGGGGACAGGGGGTCGAGGAATCAGCCCCAGCATTTT. Translated, it gives CASSGDRGSRNQPQHF.

Here the CDR3 reads CASSEQGTEAFF. The CDR3 DNA is TGTGCCAGTAGTGAACAGGGTACTGAAGCTTTCTTT. This chain links TRBV19 with TRBJ1-1; tentatively, D is TRBD1 (6 bases). The CDR3 has 12 amino acids. V gave up 5 bases and J gave up 5 bases, with 9 bases separating them. CDR1 LNHDA and CDR2 SQIVND come from the germline V gene (reference sequence).

The rearrangement uses TRBV6-5 and TRBJ2-5; 11 bases are a match to TRBD2. The CDR3 covers 15 residues. The ends lost 5 bases at V and 7 bases at J; junction bases unmatched: 9. CDR1 and CDR2 from the germline V gene are MNHEY and SVGAGI. The CDR3 is CASSKLAGEIGTQYF. For the CDR3, the DNA is TGTGCCAGCAGTAAACTAGCGGGAGAGATCGGGACCCAGTACTTC.

The CDR3 here is CASTPIGTKNTGELFF. The CDR3 bases are TGTGCCAGCACCCCGATCGGGACAAAAAACACCGGGGAGCTGTTTTTT. V and J are TRBV11-1 and TRBJ2-2; weak D call: TRBD1 (6 bases). Germline V gene sequence: CDR1 SGHAT, CDR2 FQDESV (reference sequence). V was pared by 7 bases and J by 2 bases, with 17 bases between. The CDR3 has 16 amino acids.

The chain is built from TRBV12-3 or TRBV12-4 and TRBJ1-1; D is uncertain. V lost 5 bases to trimming and J lost 2 bases, with 9 bases between them. The CDR3 length is 13 residues. The CDR3 reads CASSPSDNTEAFF. The CDR3 nucleotides read TGTGCCAGCAGTCCATCAGATAACACTGAAGCTTTCTTT.

The chain recombines TRBV7-9 with TRBJ1-3; D possibly corresponds to TRBD1 (5 bases). The germline CDR1 and CDR2 sequences are SEHNR and FQNEAQ (reference sequence). The CDR3 is made up of 16 amino acids. The ends were cut back, 7 bases at V and 0 bases at J, with 16 bases in the middle. The CDR3 sequence is CASTLRRGSSGNTIYF. CDR3 bases: TGTGCCAGCACCCTGAGGCGGGGGAGCTCTGGAAACACCATATATTTT.

This clone was recorded only once. This chain links TRBV7-9 with TRBJ1-2, with 10 positions matching TRBD1. The germline V gene encodes CDR1 SEHNR and CDR2 FQNEAQ (reference sequence). The ends lost 5 bases at V and 8 bases at J; junction bases unmatched: 14. This CDR3 spans 16 amino acids. CDR3 protein: CASSPWAVTGGGGYTF. In DNA form, the CDR3 reads TGTGCCAGCAGCCCCTGGGCCGTGACAGGGGGCGGCGGCTACACCTTC.

This clone was seen once. J is TRBJ2-1 and V is TRBV9; 10 bases are shared with TRBD2. This CDR3 region has 16 residues. Germline V gene data show CDR1 as SGDLS and CDR2 as YYNGEE. J was trimmed by 4 bases and V by 0 bases; bases with no gene match: 4. CDR3 residues: CASSVGSGGSYNEQFF. CDR3 nucleotides: TGTGCCAGCAGCGTAGGTAGCGGGGGGTCGTACAATGAGCAGTTCTTC.

This clone occurred once. The rearrangement links TRBV12-3 or TRBV12-4 to TRBJ1-2; D is perhaps TRBD1 (5 bases). With 7 bases removed from V and 4 bases from J, the gap between germline ends came to 10 bases. The CDR3 is 12 residues long. The DNA for the CDR3 is TGTGCCAGCACCAGGGATAGCTATGGCTACACCTTC. Its protein is CASTRDSYGYTF.

This sequence joins TRBV7-6 and TRBJ1-3; D gene unclear. This CDR3 has 15 residues. V shed 5 bases and J shed 0 bases, with 11 bases lying between them. Germline lookup yields CDR1 SGHVS and CDR2 FNYEAQ. The CDR3 spells CASSPKTHSGNTIYF. Written as DNA, the CDR3 is TGTGCCAGCAGCCCTAAAACTCACTCTGGAAACACCATATATTTT.

This clone occurred once. The chain is built from TRBV6-5 and TRBJ1-3, with D perhaps matching TRBD1 (5 bases). The germline V gene encodes CDR1 MNHEY and CDR2 SVGAGI. The V end lost 3 bases, the J end lost 1 base, and 7 bases lay between the germline ends. There are 14 residues in the CDR3. The CDR3 DNA follows: TGTGCCAGCAGTTATCAGGGTTCTGGAAACACCATATATTTT. It translates to CASSYQGSGNTIYF.

The chain joins TRBV9 to TRBJ1-6; D not certain. V was pared by 0 bases and J by 14 bases, with 15 bases between. Germline V CDR1 and CDR2: SGDLS, YYNGEE. The CDR3 sequence is 14 residues long. CDR3 DNA sequence: TGTGCCAGCAGCGTAGGAACGGGGTCCCTCACCCTCCACTTT. This encodes CASSVGTGSLTLHF.

The chain is built from TRBV5-6 and TRBJ1-5; 12 bases agree with TRBD1. The J segment lost 2 bases and the V segment lost 6 bases, leaving 12 bases of the junction unmatched. CDR1 and CDR2 from the germline V gene are SGHDT and YYEEEE. The CDR3 loop spans 18 amino acids. The CDR3 coding sequence is TGTGCCAGCAACTCCCGGGACAGGGGGCATGAGGGCAATCAGCCCCAGCATTTT. Amino acids: CASNSRDRGHEGNQPQHF.

The V call is TRBV5-4, the J call TRBJ1-3; D possibly corresponds to TRBD1 (6 bases). This CDR3 spans 18 amino acids. CDR1 is SGHNT and CDR2 is YYREEE in the germline V gene (reference sequence). Trimming cost V 0 bases and J 1 base, with 17 bases left between them. CDR3 loop: CASSLAPGRGGSGNTIYF. The CDR3 nucleotides read TGTGCCAGCAGCTTGGCCCCGGGCAGGGGCGGTTCTGGAAACACCATATATTTT.

The rearrangement joins TRBV24-1 to TRBJ2-2; 8 bases agree with TRBD2. V lost 4 bases to trimming and J lost 6 bases; unmatched junction nucleotides: 15. CDR3 length equals 18 residues. In germline, CDR1 is KGHDR, CDR2 SFDVKD. The chain's CDR3 is CATSDPSPSGSGAGELFF. CDR3 bases: TGTGCCACCAGTGACCCCAGTCCTAGCGGGTCGGGGGCCGGGGAGCTGTTTTTT.

The chain is built from TRBV7-2 and TRBJ2-1; the D gene is possibly TRBD2 (5 bases). Germline-derived CDR1 and CDR2 are SGHTA and FQGNSA. Trimming stripped 4 bases from V and 7 bases from J, with 17 bases between. This CDR3 is built from 15 residues. The CDR3 spells CASSSLPAGRNEQFF. The CDR3 nucleotides are TGTGCCAGCAGCTCCCTTCCTGCGGGTAGAAATGAGCAGTTCTTC.

This clone was picked up a small number of times. The CDR3 bases are TGTGCCTGGAGACCTAAAGGACAGGGGAACACTGAAGCTTTCTTT. Amino acid sequence: CAWRPKGQGNTEAFF. This chain joins TRBV30 and TRBJ1-1; TRBD1 aligns across 8 bases. In germline, CDR1 is GTSNPN, CDR2 SVGIG (reference sequence). V lost 3 bases to trimming and J lost 1 base; unmatched junction nucleotides: 7. The CDR3 is 15 amino acids.

V gene TRBV6-5 combines with J gene TRBJ1-5; 7 nucleotides align to TRBD1. Germline CDR1 reads MNHEY; CDR2 reads SVGAGI. Losses at the gene ends were 5 bases for V and 6 bases for J; bases not matched to a gene: 7. The CDR3 sequence is 14 residues long. The CDR3 region has the DNA TGTGCCAGCAGTCAACGACAGGGAACTCAGCCCCAGCATTTT. It encodes CASSQRQGTQPQHF.

The J gene is TRBJ2-3, the V gene TRBV28, with 7 bases identical to TRBD1. The CDR3 sequence is 16 residues long. Looked up from germline, CDR1 is MDHEN and CDR2 is SYDVKM. J was trimmed by 2 bases and V by 10 bases; bases with no gene match: 15. The CDR3 sequence: CANQIPGQIFTDTQYF. In DNA form, the CDR3 reads TGTGCCAACCAGATTCCGGGACAGATTTTCACAGATACGCAGTATTTT.

The chain joins TRBV5-1 to TRBJ1-2; weak D call: TRBD1 (5 bases). The germline CDR1 and CDR2 sequences are SGHRS and YFSETQ. The CDR3 spans 14 residues. Deletions cut 4 bases from V and 3 bases from J, with 13 bases between. The CDR3 DNA sequence: TGCGCCAGCAGCCCTGCCTGGGGGGACTATGGCTACACCTTC. Protein: CASSPAWGDYGYTF.

This clone has only a few counts. The chain carries TRBV3-1 (or the pseudogene TRBV3-2) and TRBJ2-2; TRBD1 matches at 8 bases. V was pared by 5 bases and J by 7 bases, with 6 bases of the junction left unmatched. The germline V gene has CDR1 LGHDT and CDR2 YNNKEL (reference sequence). The CDR3 is made up of 14 amino acids. The CDR3 DNA sequence: TGTGCCAGCAGCAGGACAGGGCAACGCGGGGAGCTGTTTTTT. Amino acid sequence: CASSRTGQRGELFF.

J is TRBJ2-7 and V is TRBV19, with 8 bases lining up with TRBD1. The CDR3 has 16 residues. Germline CDR1 LNHDA, CDR2 SQIVND (reference sequence). The trim removed 5 bases at V and 5 bases at J, leaving 14 bases unmatched. CDR3 DNA sequence: TGTGCCAGTAGTCAATTTGGACAGGGAGGAGGCGACGAGCAGTACTTC. Translation gives CASSQFGQGGGDEQYF.